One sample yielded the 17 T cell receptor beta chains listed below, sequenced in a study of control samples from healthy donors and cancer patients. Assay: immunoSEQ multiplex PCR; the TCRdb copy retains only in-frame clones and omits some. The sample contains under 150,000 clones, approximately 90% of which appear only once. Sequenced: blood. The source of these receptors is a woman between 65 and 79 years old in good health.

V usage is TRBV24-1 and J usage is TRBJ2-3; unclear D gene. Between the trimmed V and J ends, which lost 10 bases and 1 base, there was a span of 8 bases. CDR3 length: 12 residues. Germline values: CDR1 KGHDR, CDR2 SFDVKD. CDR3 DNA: TGTGCCACAGAGTCGGGCACAGATACGCAGTATTTT. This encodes CATESGTDTQYF.

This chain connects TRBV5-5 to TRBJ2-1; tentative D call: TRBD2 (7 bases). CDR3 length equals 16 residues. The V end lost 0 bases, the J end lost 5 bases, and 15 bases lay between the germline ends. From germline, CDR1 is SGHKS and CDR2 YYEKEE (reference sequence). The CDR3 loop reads CASSLGRGGAHNEQFF. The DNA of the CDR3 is TGTGCCAGCAGCTTGGGGAGAGGGGGGGCCCACAATGAGCAGTTCTTC.

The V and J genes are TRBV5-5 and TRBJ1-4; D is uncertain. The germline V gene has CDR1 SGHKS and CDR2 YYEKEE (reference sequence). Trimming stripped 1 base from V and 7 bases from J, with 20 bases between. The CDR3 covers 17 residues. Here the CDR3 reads CASSLFGGRLNGEKLFF. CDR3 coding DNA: TGTGCCAGCAGCTTGTTCGGAGGGAGATTGAACGGTGAAAAACTGTTTTTT.

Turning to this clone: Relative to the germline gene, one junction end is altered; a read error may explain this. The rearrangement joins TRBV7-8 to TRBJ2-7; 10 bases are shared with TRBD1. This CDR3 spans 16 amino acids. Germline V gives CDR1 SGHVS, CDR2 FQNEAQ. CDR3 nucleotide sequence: TGTGCCAGCAGCCCAACTGGGACAGGGGTGGCCTACGAGCAGCACTTC. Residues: CASSPTGTGVAYEQHF.

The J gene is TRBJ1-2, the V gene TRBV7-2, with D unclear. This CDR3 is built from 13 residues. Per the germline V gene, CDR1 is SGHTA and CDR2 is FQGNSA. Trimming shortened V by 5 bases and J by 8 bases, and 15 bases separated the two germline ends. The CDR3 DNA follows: TGTGCCAGCAGCACGACTCCCACCCAAGGCTACACCTTC. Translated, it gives CASSTTPTQGYTF. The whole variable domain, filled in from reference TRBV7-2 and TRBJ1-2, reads GAGVSQSPSNKVTEKGKDVELRCDPISGHTALYWYRQSLGQGLEFLIYFQGNSAPDKSGLPSDRFSAERTGGSVSTLTIQRTQQEDSAVYLCASSTTPTQGYTFGSGTRLTVV.

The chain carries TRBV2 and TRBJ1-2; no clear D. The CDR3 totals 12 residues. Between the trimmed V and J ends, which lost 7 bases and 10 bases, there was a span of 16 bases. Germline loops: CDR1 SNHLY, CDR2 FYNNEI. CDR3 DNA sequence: TGTGCCAGCACCACGATCGAGGCAGACTACACCTTC. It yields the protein CASTTIEADYTF.

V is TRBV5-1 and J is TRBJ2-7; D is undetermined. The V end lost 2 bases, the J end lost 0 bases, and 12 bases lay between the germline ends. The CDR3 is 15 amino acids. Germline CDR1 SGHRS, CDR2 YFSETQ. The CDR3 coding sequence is TGCGCCAGCAGCTTCACCGGGCTGCGCTCCTACGAGCAGTACTTC. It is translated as CASSFTGLRSYEQYF.

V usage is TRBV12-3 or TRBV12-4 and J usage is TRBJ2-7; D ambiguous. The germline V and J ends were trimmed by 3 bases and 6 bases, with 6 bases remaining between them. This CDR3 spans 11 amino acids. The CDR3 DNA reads TGTGCCAGCAGTTTCGCCAGCGAGCAGTACTTC. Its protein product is CASSFASEQYF.

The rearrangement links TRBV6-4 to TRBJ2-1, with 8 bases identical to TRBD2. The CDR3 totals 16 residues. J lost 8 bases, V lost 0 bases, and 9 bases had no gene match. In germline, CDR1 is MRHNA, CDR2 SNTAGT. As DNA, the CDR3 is TGTGCCAGCAGTGACTCAGGGGGGACTAGTTCGGATGAGCAGTTCTTC. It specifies CASSDSGGTSSDEQFF.

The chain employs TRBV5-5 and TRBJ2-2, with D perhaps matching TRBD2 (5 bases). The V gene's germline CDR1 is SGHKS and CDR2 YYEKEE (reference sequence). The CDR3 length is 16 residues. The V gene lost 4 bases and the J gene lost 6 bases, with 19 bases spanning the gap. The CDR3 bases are TGTGCCAGCAGCCCTCAACCACTAGAGGTGGCCGGGGAGCTGTTTTTT. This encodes CASSPQPLEVAGELFF.

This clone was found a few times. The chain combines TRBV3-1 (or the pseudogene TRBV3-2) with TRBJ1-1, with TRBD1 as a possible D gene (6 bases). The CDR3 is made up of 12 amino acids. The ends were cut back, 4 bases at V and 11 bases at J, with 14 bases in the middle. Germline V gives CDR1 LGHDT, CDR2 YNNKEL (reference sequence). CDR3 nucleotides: TGTGCCAGCAGCCCTCACGGGGGGCGGGCTTTCTTT. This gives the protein CASSPHGGRAFF.

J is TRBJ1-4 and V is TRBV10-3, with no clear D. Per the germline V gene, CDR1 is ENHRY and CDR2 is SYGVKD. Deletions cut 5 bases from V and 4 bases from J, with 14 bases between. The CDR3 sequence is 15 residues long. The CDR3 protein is CAISNGKSSNEKLFF. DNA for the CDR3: TGTGCCATCAGTAATGGGAAAAGCAGTAATGAAAAACTGTTTTTT.

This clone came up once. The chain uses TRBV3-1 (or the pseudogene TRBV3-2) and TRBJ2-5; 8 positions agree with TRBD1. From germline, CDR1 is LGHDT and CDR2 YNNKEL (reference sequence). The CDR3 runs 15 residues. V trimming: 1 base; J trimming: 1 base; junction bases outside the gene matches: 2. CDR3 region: CASSQVTGGQETQYF. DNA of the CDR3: TGTGCCAGCAGCCAAGTCACAGGGGGCCAAGAGACCCAGTACTTC.

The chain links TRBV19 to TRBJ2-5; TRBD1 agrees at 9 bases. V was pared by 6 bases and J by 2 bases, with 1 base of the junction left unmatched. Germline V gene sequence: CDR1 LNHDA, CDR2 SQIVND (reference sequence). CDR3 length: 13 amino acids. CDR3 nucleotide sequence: TGTGCCAGTAGCGACAGGGGGCAAGAGACCCAGTACTTC. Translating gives CASSDRGQETQYF.

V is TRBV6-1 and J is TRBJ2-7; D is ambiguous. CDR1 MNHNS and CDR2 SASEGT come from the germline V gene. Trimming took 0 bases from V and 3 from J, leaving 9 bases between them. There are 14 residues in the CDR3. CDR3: CASSEALPDYEQYF. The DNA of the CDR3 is TGTGCCAGCAGTGAAGCCCTACCCGACTACGAGCAGTACTTC.

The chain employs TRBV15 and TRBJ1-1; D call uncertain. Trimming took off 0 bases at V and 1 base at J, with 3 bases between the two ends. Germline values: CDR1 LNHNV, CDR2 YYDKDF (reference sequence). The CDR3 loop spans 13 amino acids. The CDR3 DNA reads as TGTGCCACCAGCAGAGAAGCGAACACTGAAGCTTTCTTT. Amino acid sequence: CATSREANTEAFF.

CDR3 bases: TGCAGCGTTGGGGGACTCCTCTACGAGCAGTACTTC. This gives the protein CSVGGLLYEQYF. This sequence joins TRBV29-1 and TRBJ2-7; D perhaps matches TRBD2 (6 bases). This CDR3 has 12 amino acids. Per germline, CDR1 SQVTM and CDR2 ANQGSEA. The V gene lost 4 bases and the J gene lost 3 bases, with 10 bases spanning the gap.